These 12 T cell receptor beta chains originate from one sample sequenced in a study of cytotoxic CD8 clonotypes in ibrutinib-treated CLL. Profiled with immunoSEQ multiplex PCR; TCRdb holds only in-frame clones, not every one. The sample consists of about 140,000 clones, 65% to 85% of them appearing once. Sequences were derived from PBMCs, sampled after 36 months of ibrutinib treatment. Source of these receptors: a human donor with chronic lymphocytic leukemia.

This sequence joins TRBV7-9 and TRBJ2-1; 8 bases are a match to TRBD2. With 4 bases clipped from V and 5 bases from J, the junction kept 7 bases outside the gene matches. The CDR3 has 15 amino acids. Germline-derived CDR1 and CDR2 are SEHNR and FQNEAQ (reference sequence). The CDR3 protein is CASSSQRETNNEQFF. The DNA for the CDR3 is TGTGCCAGCAGCTCCCAGCGGGAGACGAACAATGAGCAGTTCTTC.

The rearrangement joins TRBV28 to TRBJ1-2; D is unclear. V shed 6 bases and J shed 3 bases, with 8 bases lying between them. The CDR3 sequence is 12 residues long. CDR1 is MDHEN and CDR2 is SYDVKM in the germline V gene. Written as DNA, the CDR3 is TGTGCCAGCAGCCCTGAATACTATGGCTACACCTTC. Its translation: CASSPEYYGYTF.

The chain links TRBV5-1 to TRBJ2-1; a possible D gene is TRBD1 (5 bases). Looked up from germline, CDR1 is SGHRS and CDR2 is YFSETQ. CDR3 length: 16 residues. Trimming cost V 6 bases and J 4 bases, with 20 bases left between them. The CDR3 spells CASTPNLGRVYNEQFF. Here the CDR3 DNA reads TGCGCCAGCACCCCTAACCTCGGCAGGGTGTACAATGAGCAGTTCTTC.

The genes are TRBV6-5 and TRBJ2-3; D unresolved. Trimming took off 5 bases at V and 0 bases at J, with 6 bases between the two ends. Per the germline V gene, CDR1 is MNHEY and CDR2 is SVGAGI. The CDR3 runs 13 residues. For the CDR3, the DNA is TGTGCCAGCAGTGAGGCAAGCACAGATACGCAGTATTTT. Translation: CASSEASTDTQYF.

A note on this clone: A read error may be the cause here, since a much bigger clone is one base away. Distinct nucleotide sequences in the sample also encode this CDR3. The V call is TRBV5-1, the J call TRBJ1-1, with unresolved D. CDR3 length equals 11 residues. V lost 2 bases and J lost 8, with 7 bases in between. Germline lookup yields CDR1 SGHRS and CDR2 YFSETQ. As DNA, the CDR3 is TGCGCCAGCAGCTTAGGCCTGGAAGCTTTCTTT. Protein product: CASSLGLEAFF. Looking up the rest from reference TRBV5-1 and TRBJ1-1 gives the full variable domain: KAGVTQTPRYLIKTRGQQVTLSCSPISGHRSVSWYQQTPGQGLQFLFEYFSETQRNKGNFPGRFSGRQFSNSRSEMNVSTLELGDSALYLCASSLGLEAFFGQGTRLTVV.

CDR3 in DNA: TGTGCCAGCTCTCATAAATTAACCCCACTATCCTCGGAGTACGAGCAGTACTTC. This translates into CASSHKLTPLSSEYEQYF. V is TRBV7-9 and J is TRBJ2-7; D unclear. Germline CDR1 and CDR2: SEHNR and FQNEAQ (reference sequence). Deletions cut 8 bases from V and 4 bases from J, with 30 bases between. This CDR3 comprises 18 residues.

V and J are TRBV7-9 and TRBJ2-7; D tentatively fits TRBD1 or TRBD2 (6 bases each). This CDR3 has 17 amino acids. Trimming shortened V by 6 bases and J by 2 bases, and 23 bases separated the two germline ends. Per germline, CDR1 SEHNR and CDR2 FQNEAQ (reference sequence). The CDR3 nucleotides are TGTGCCAGCAGACCATGGGGGGAATCAGGGGAGCCCTACGAGCAGTACTTC. Its translation is CASRPWGESGEPYEQYF.

A single count supports this clone. Other DNA sequences from this sample encode an identical CDR3 as well. CDR3 region: CASSLAREETQYF. In DNA form, the CDR3 reads TGCGCCAGCAGCTTGGCGAGGGAAGAGACCCAGTACTTC. The chain uses TRBV5-1 and TRBJ2-5; D might be TRBD2 (5 bases). The CDR3 is made up of 13 amino acids. Germline loops: CDR1 SGHRS, CDR2 YFSETQ. The V end lost 0 bases, the J end lost 3 bases, and 6 bases lay between the germline ends.

CDR3 sequence reads: CASRSWQAGNTIYF. The DNA of the CDR3 is TGTGCCAGCAGATCCTGGCAGGCGGGAAACACCATATATTTT. The J gene is TRBJ1-3, the V gene TRBV11-2, with D uncertain. Looked up from germline, CDR1 is SGHAT and CDR2 is FQNNGV. V was trimmed by 6 bases and J by 4 bases, leaving 13 bases between them. CDR3 length: 14 residues.

The chain carries TRBV7-8 and TRBJ1-1; tentative D call: TRBD1 (5 bases). The length of the CDR3 is 14 residues. V lost 7 bases and J lost 1, with 13 bases in between. Germline CDR1 is SGHVS and CDR2 is FQNEAQ. The CDR3, as DNA: TGTGCCAGCACAAAGGGACGGCCGAACACTGAAGCTTTCTTT. As protein: CASTKGRPNTEAFF.

This clone was picked up a small number of times. This sequence joins TRBV27 and TRBJ2-7; D may be TRBD1 or TRBD2 (6 bases each). Germline V gene sequence: CDR1 MNHEY, CDR2 SMNVEV (reference sequence). The CDR3 length is 15 residues. V was pared by 7 bases and J by 5 bases, with 21 bases between. The CDR3 DNA follows: TGTGCCAGCACCACTATGGGGGGCCGTCGGAACGAGCAGTACTTC. It translates to CASTTMGGRRNEQYF.

The chain carries TRBV5-4 and TRBJ2-1; either TRBD1 or TRBD2 may fit D (5 bases each). The germline V gene encodes CDR1 SGHNT and CDR2 YYREEE (reference sequence). Trimming stripped 4 bases from V and 7 bases from J, with 15 bases between. The CDR3 totals 14 residues. The CDR3 bases are TGTGCCAGCAGCCCTGGGGGACGGCCAAATGAGCAGTTCTTC. Protein: CASSPGGRPNEQFF.